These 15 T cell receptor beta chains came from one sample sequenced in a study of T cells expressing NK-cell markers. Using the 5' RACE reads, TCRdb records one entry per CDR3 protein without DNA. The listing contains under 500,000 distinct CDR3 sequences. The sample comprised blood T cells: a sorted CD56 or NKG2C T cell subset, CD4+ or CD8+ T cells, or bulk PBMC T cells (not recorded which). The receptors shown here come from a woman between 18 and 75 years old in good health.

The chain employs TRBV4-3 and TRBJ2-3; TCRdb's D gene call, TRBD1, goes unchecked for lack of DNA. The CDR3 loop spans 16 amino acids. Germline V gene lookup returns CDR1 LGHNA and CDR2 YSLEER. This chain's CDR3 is CASSQAQFRAVDTQYF.

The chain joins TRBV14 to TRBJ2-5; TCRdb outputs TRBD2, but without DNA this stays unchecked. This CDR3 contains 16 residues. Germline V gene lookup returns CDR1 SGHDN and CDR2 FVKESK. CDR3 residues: CASSQRLAGVGETQYF.

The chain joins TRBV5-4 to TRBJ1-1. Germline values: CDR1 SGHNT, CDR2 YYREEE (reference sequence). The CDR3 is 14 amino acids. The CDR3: CASSAGGGDAEAFF.

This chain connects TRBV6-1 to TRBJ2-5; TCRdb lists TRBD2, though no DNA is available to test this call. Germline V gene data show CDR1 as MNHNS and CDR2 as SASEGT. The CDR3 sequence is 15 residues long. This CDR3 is CASSREGRSQETQYF.

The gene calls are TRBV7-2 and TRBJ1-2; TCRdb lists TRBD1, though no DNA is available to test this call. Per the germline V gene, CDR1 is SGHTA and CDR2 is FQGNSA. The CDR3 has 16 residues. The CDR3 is CASSPRDSRVNYGYTF.

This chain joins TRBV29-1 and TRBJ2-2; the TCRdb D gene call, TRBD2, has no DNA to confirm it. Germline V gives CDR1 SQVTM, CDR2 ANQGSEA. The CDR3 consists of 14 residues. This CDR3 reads CSVGLASNTGELFF.

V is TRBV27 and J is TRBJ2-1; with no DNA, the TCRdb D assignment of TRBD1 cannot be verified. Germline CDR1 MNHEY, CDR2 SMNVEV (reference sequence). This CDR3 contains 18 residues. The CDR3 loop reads CASGPGQGGGGSHNEQFF.

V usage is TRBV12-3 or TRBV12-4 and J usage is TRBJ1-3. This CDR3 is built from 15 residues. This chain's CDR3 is CASSLLGGDRDTIYF.

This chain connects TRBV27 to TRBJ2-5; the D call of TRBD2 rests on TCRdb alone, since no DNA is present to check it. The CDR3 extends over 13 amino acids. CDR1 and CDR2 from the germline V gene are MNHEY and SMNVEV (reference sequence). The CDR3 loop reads CASSARLRETQYF.

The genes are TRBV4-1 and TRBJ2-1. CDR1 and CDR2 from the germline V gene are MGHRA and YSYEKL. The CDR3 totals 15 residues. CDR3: CASSQDRQTYNEQFF.

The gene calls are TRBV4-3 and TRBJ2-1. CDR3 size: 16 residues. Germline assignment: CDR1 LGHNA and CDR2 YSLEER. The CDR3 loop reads CASSQDLAEVANEQFF.

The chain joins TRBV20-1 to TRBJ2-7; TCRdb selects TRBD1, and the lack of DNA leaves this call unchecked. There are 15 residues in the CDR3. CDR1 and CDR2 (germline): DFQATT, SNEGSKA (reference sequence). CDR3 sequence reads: CSARDSQGAGYEQYF.

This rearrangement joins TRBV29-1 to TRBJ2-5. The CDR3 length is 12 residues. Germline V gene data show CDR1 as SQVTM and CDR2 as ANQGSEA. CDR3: CSARPRPETQYF.

CDR3 sequence: CSGRGTSGSRAYNEQFF. This chain joins TRBV20-1 and TRBJ2-1; the TCRdb call, TRBD2, lacks DNA for checking. The germline V gene has CDR1 DFQATT and CDR2 SNEGSKA (reference sequence). This CDR3 spans 17 amino acids.

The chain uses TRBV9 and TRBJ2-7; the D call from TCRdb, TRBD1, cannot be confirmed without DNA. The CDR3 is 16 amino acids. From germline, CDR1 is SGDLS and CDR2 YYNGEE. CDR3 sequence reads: CASSVGDGTDGYEQYF.